Below, 24 T cell receptor beta chains from the same sample are listed, as sequenced in a study of identical twins. From the 5' RACE reads, TCRdb called clonotypes with MiXCR, one entry per CDR3 protein. The data show around 370,000 distinct CDR3 sequences, about 9% seen once. The sequenced sample consisted of naive T cells sorted from blood. The receptors here all came from a woman aged 45-60 years in good health.

This clonotype was counted only a few times. The genes are TRBV2 and TRBJ2-5; D ambiguous. This CDR3 has 14 residues. CDR1 and CDR2 (germline): SNHLY, FYNNEI. Deletions cut 11 bases from V and 0 bases from J, with 16 bases between. Written as DNA, the CDR3 is TGTGCCGGAACGCCCACGCTCAACCAAGAGACCCAGTACTTC. Its translation: CAGTPTLNQETQYF.

This clonotype was found a few times. The rearrangement uses TRBV6-4 and TRBJ2-2; the match to TRBD2 covers 7 bases. With 2 bases clipped from V and 7 bases from J, the junction kept 1 base outside the gene matches. This CDR3 has 13 amino acids. The germline CDR1 and CDR2 sequences are MRHNA and SNTAGT. CDR3 sequence: CASSDREDGELFF. The CDR3 DNA follows: TGTGCCAGCAGTGACCGGGAGGACGGGGAGCTGTTTTTT.

There are a few counts of this clonotype. V and J are TRBV5-1 and TRBJ2-3; D perhaps matches TRBD1 (5 bases). Germline CDR1 reads SGHRS; CDR2 reads YFSETQ. V shed 5 bases and J shed 0 bases, with 13 bases lying between them. The length of the CDR3 is 15 residues. The CDR3 protein is CASREGVTSTDTQYF. The CDR3 DNA reads TGCGCCAGCAGAGAAGGGGTCACTAGCACAGATACGCAGTATTTT. Supplemented by reference TRBV5-1 and TRBJ2-3, the full variable domain reads KAGVTQTPRYLIKTRGQQVTLSCSPISGHRSVSWYQQTPGQGLQFLFEYFSETQRNKGNFPGRFSGRQFSNSRSEMNVSTLELGDSALYLCASREGVTSTDTQYFGPGTRLTVL.

This clonotype was recorded many times. The chain carries TRBV7-9 and TRBJ2-5; 7 nucleotides match TRBD1. Trimming took 5 bases from V and 4 from J; bases not matched to a gene: 13. The CDR3 spans 16 residues. Germline V gene sequence: CDR1 SEHNR, CDR2 FQNEAQ (reference sequence). CDR3 DNA: TGTGCCAGCAGCACCCTCGAAACAGGGGCCGGAGAGACCCAGTACTTC. Residues: CASSTLETGAGETQYF.

This clonotype was seen many times. V gene TRBV20-1 combines with J gene TRBJ2-2; TRBD2 is a possible D gene (6 bases). The CDR3 is made up of 13 amino acids. Germline CDR1 and CDR2: DFQATT and SNEGSKA (reference sequence). With 1 base removed from V and 7 bases from J, the gap between germline ends came to 10 bases. CDR3 sequence reads: CSARAGAIGELFF. CDR3 DNA: TGCAGTGCTAGAGCGGGAGCAATCGGGGAGCTGTTTTTT.

This clonotype was seen repeatedly, ten times or more. V and J are TRBV20-1 and TRBJ1-4, with 7 bases identical to TRBD1. The V segment lost 0 bases and the J segment 10 bases; nucleotides outside the gene matches: 5. The CDR3 sequence is 13 residues long. Germline V gene lookup returns CDR1 DFQATT and CDR2 SNEGSKA (reference sequence). The CDR3 DNA reads as TGCAGTGCTAGAGACGACAGGGAGCGAAAACTGTTTTTT. It translates to CSARDDRERKLFF.

This clonotype was detected only a few times. The V call is TRBV11-2, the J call TRBJ2-1; no clear D. The ends were cut back, 5 bases at V and 10 bases at J, with 21 bases in the middle. Germline V gives CDR1 SGHAT, CDR2 FQNNGV. CDR3 length equals 15 residues. As DNA, the CDR3 is TGTGCCAGCAGCCTTAGTCCCCGGGCCTTTGGGGAGCAGTTCTTC. Translating gives CASSLSPRAFGEQFF. Complete variable domain (other parts from reference TRBV11-2 and TRBJ2-1): EAGVAQSPRYKIIEKRQSVAFWCNPISGHATLYWYQQILGQGPKLLIQFQNNGVVDDSQLPKDRFSAERLKGVDSTLKIQPAKLEDSAVYLCASSLSPRAFGEQFFGPGTRLTVL.

The gene calls are TRBV6-2 or TRBV6-3 and TRBJ2-1, with D perhaps TRBD1 or TRBD2 (5 bases each). The germline CDR1 and CDR2 sequences are MNHEY and SVGEGT. This CDR3 region has 16 residues. The V and J ends lost 0 bases and 2 bases respectively, with 11 bases between them. CDR3 sequence (DNA): TGTGCCAGCAGTTACTCCGGGACGCTGACCTACAATGAGCAGTTCTTC. This codes for CASSYSGTLTYNEQFF.

This chain uses TRBV29-1 with TRBJ2-3; TRBD2 is a possible D gene (6 bases). Trimming stripped 8 bases from V and 4 bases from J, with 19 bases between. The CDR3 has 14 residues. The germline V gene has CDR1 SQVTM and CDR2 ANQGSEA. The CDR3 protein is CSHVGAGEADTQYF. As DNA, the CDR3 is TGCAGCCACGTAGGCGCTGGGGAGGCAGATACGCAGTATTTT.

The sample holds one count of this clonotype. This rearrangement joins TRBV27 to TRBJ2-7; D might be TRBD1 or TRBD2, each matching 5 bases. CDR1 MNHEY and CDR2 SMNVEV come from the germline V gene (reference sequence). This CDR3 region has 15 residues. The V and J ends lost 5 bases and 5 bases respectively, with 19 bases between them. CDR3 sequence: CASSPLRGFFNEQYF. The CDR3 nucleotides read TGTGCCAGCAGTCCCTTGAGGGGATTCTTCAACGAGCAGTACTTC.

This clonotype appeared many times. This rearrangement joins TRBV5-1 to TRBJ2-1; D is possibly TRBD1 or TRBD2 (6 bases each). Trimming removed 0 bases from V and 0 bases from J, with 13 bases in between. Germline-derived CDR1 and CDR2 are SGHRS and YFSETQ. The CDR3 is made up of 17 amino acids. The CDR3 DNA sequence: TGCGCCAGCAGCTTGGTGGGGGGCCTAAGCTCCTACAATGAGCAGTTCTTC. Its translation: CASSLVGGLSSYNEQFF.

This clonotype was found many times. The chain couples TRBV7-8 to TRBJ2-3; no clear D. Germline values: CDR1 SGHVS, CDR2 FQNEAQ. V gave up 2 bases and J gave up 0 bases, with 9 bases separating them. CDR3 length equals 15 residues. CDR3 coding DNA: TGTGCCAGCAGCTTAAGGGATAGTAGCACAGATACGCAGTATTTT. Protein product: CASSLRDSSTDTQYF.

This clonotype was observed many times. The chain recombines TRBV24-1 with TRBJ2-5; D call uncertain. Germline V gene lookup returns CDR1 KGHDR and CDR2 SFDVKD. The CDR3 spans 12 residues. V lost 7 bases to trimming and J lost 4 bases, with 9 bases between them. The CDR3 protein is CATRGLSETQYF. The CDR3 DNA reads as TGTGCCACCAGGGGGTTGTCAGAGACCCAGTACTTC.

The table lists this clonotype with a few counts. J is TRBJ2-1 and V is TRBV2; D gene uncertain. Germline V CDR1 and CDR2: SNHLY, FYNNEI. CDR3 length equals 14 residues. Trimming cost V 3 bases and J 0 bases, with 6 bases left between them. CDR3 amino acids: CASSDYPSYNEQFF. DNA for the CDR3: TGTGCCAGCAGTGACTACCCCTCCTACAATGAGCAGTTCTTC.

The chain carries TRBV29-1 and TRBJ1-1; 8 positions match TRBD1. Trimming removed 7 bases from V and 8 bases from J; junction bases left unmatched: 18. CDR3 length equals 15 residues. The germline CDR1 and CDR2 sequences are SQVTM and ANQGSEA. CDR3 sequence: CSDPSLLGQGGEAFF. The CDR3 DNA is TGCAGCGACCCATCCCTCCTCGGACAGGGAGGGGAAGCTTTCTTT.

The V gene is TRBV9, the J gene TRBJ1-2, with 8 nucleotides matching TRBD1. The CDR3 loop spans 14 amino acids. The V and J ends lost 3 bases and 4 bases, in that order; junction bases with no gene match: 5. Germline V gene lookup returns CDR1 SGDLS and CDR2 YYNGEE. In nucleotides, the CDR3 is TGTGCCAGCAGCGCTTCCACAGGGGGCTATGGCTACACCTTC. Protein product: CASSASTGGYGYTF.

This rearrangement joins TRBV6-1 to TRBJ2-5; 15 bases are shared with TRBD2. Unmatched junction bases numbered 0, after V lost 11 bases and J lost 2 bases. The germline V gene encodes CDR1 MNHNS and CDR2 SASEGT. This CDR3 spans 13 amino acids. CDR3 DNA: TGTGCCGGACTAGCGGGAGGGCAAGAGACCCAGTACTTC. The encoded protein is CAGLAGGQETQYF.

This chain joins TRBV12-3 or TRBV12-4 and TRBJ2-7; 10 positions agree with TRBD2. With V trimmed by 0 bases and J by 3 bases, 11 bases remained unmatched. The CDR3 is 18 amino acids. This CDR3 is CASSLAGTVAGGFYEQYF. The CDR3 DNA reads as TGTGCCAGCAGTTTAGCGGGTACCGTAGCGGGAGGATTCTACGAGCAGTACTTC.

This clonotype came up a few times. This chain connects TRBV6-5 to TRBJ1-2, with TRBD1 as a possible D gene (5 bases). Germline assignment: CDR1 MNHEY and CDR2 SVGAGI. The CDR3 sequence is 15 residues long. Trimming took off 3 bases at V and 0 bases at J, with 11 bases between the two ends. The CDR3 here is CASSYGDGANYGYTF. CDR3 bases: TGTGCCAGCAGTTATGGGGACGGGGCTAACTATGGCTACACCTTC.

The genes are TRBV2 and TRBJ1-2; D gene uncertain. From germline, CDR1 is SNHLY and CDR2 FYNNEI. This CDR3 is built from 14 residues. V was trimmed by 3 bases and J by 8 bases, leaving 16 bases between them. CDR3 region: CASSDRLFRGGYTF. CDR3 nucleotide sequence: TGTGCCAGCAGTGATCGCCTATTTCGGGGAGGCTACACCTTC.

For the CDR3, the DNA is TGTGCCAGCAGTTTAAGTGTTGCGGGACGCGCCTCGGGAGGCTACACCTTC. Translating it yields CASSLSVAGRASGGYTF. The chain carries TRBV12-3 or TRBV12-4 and TRBJ1-2, with D maybe TRBD1 (5 bases). CDR3 length: 17 residues. With 2 bases removed from V and 8 bases from J, the gap between germline ends came to 24 bases.

The chain links TRBV6-2 or TRBV6-3 to TRBJ1-5; D remains ambiguous. Germline CDR1 is MNHEY and CDR2 is SVGEGT. The ends were cut back, 4 bases at V and 5 bases at J, with 9 bases in the middle. The CDR3 contains 13 residues. This CDR3 reads CASSFQKYQPQHF. Written as DNA, the CDR3 is TGTGCCAGCAGTTTCCAAAAGTATCAGCCCCAGCATTTT.

This clonotype has a count of ten or more. The genes are TRBV24-1 and TRBJ2-2; D call uncertain. CDR1 and CDR2 (germline): KGHDR, SFDVKD. The CDR3 has 15 amino acids. V dropped 5 bases and J dropped 0 bases, with 9 bases sitting between them. Written as DNA, the CDR3 is TGTGCCACCAGTGCAAGACTCTCGAACACCGGGGAGCTGTTTTTT. Translation gives CATSARLSNTGELFF.

A few counts support this clonotype. The chain is built from TRBV24-1 and TRBJ2-3; 11 positions agree with TRBD1. The V gene end was trimmed by 4 bases and the J gene end by 2 bases; junction bases not matched to a gene: 4. Germline-derived CDR1 and CDR2 are KGHDR and SFDVKD. This CDR3 has 16 amino acids. CDR3 nucleotide sequence: TGTGCCACCAGTGACACGGACAGGGGGCTCACAGATACGCAGTATTTT. Translated, it gives CATSDTDRGLTDTQYF.